The rows below give T cell receptor beta chains drawn from one sample of a study of identical twins. Using its own MiXCR run on the 5' RACE reads, TCRdb lists one record per CDR3 protein. Counted here are about 570,000 distinct CDR3 sequences, around 9.6% occurring once; the ten biggest clones make up roughly 3.2%. These same records also appear under a second study, on yellow fever vaccine responses in identical twins.

The sample was PBMCs. These receptors all come from a young woman in good health. Each CDR3 is given with its conserved first and last residue. A D gene is named only where the DNA matches it firmly. Clone sizes are given selectively: once, few, many, or a class where the clone is expanded.

v_call	d_call	clone_size	j_call	cdr3_aa	cdr3_nt
TRBV11-1	-	many	TRBJ2-5	CASSSSPPIDSNQETQYF	TGTGCCAGCAGCTCAAGCCCCCCGATAGACAGTAACCAAGAGACCCAGTACTTC
TRBV29-1	TRBD2	many	TRBJ2-1	CSAGLAGGNEQFF	TGCAGCGCAGGACTAGCGGGGGGAAATGAGCAGTTCTTC
TRBV7-9	-	few	TRBJ1-2	CASSRSGPRGYTF	TGTGCCAGCAGCCGCTCAGGGCCCCGCGGCTACACCTTC
TRBV7-9	TRBD1	few	TRBJ1-6	CASSLQGQSTKGSPLHF	TGTGCCAGCAGCTTACAGGGACAGAGCACCAAGGGTTCACCCCTCCACTTT
TRBV4-3	TRBD2	many	TRBJ2-7	CASSPSLANSYEQYF	TGCGCCAGCAGCCCCTCACTAGCGAACTCCTACGAGCAGTACTTC
TRBV27	-	few	TRBJ2-5	CASSLVNPRIQETQYF	TGTGCCAGCAGTTTAGTCAACCCCCGGATCCAAGAGACCCAGTACTTC
TRBV6-2/TRBV6-3	TRBD1	-	TRBJ2-7	CASINSGTAYEQYF	TGTGCCAGCATTAACTCCGGGACAGCCTACGAGCAGTACTTC
TRBV7-2	TRBD2	-	TRBJ2-5	CASSISGGVLETQYF	TGTGCCAGCAGTATAAGCGGGGGGGTTTTGGAGACCCAGTACTTC
TRBV20-1	-	few	TRBJ2-1	CSANRHPNEQFF	TGCAGTGCTAACCGTCACCCCAATGAGCAGTTCTTC
TRBV10-3	-	many	TRBJ2-1	CAINQGLAGINEQFF	TGTGCCATCAACCAGGGGTTAGCGGGTATTAATGAGCAGTTCTTC
TRBV29-1	TRBD1	many	TRBJ1-2	CSVEGTGLANYGYTF	TGCAGCGTTGAAGGGACAGGCCTAGCTAACTATGGCTACACCTTC
TRBV15	TRBD1	few	TRBJ2-1	CATSRDDRDINEQFF	TGTGCCACCAGCAGGGATGACAGGGATATAAATGAGCAGTTCTTC
TRBV23-1	-	-	TRBJ2-7	CASSHTTLGSRYEQYF	TGCGCCAGCAGTCACACAACGCTCGGTAGTCGCTACGAGCAGTACTTC
TRBV19	TRBD2	-	TRBJ2-1	CASRRLAGDLDEQFF	TGTGCCAGCAGACGACTAGCGGGGGACTTGGATGAGCAGTTCTTC
TRBV6-5	-	-	TRBJ2-3	CASSYSTPNTDTQYF	TGTGCCAGCAGTTACTCGACGCCAAACACAGATACGCAGTATTTT
TRBV6-1	TRBD2	few	TRBJ2-5	CASGPGGSGETQYF	TGTGCCAGCGGCCCGGGGGGATCCGGGGAGACCCAGTACTTC
TRBV4-3	TRBD1	-	TRBJ2-3	CASSPVGTGLDTQYF	TGCGCCAGCAGCCCAGTCGGGACAGGATTAGATACGCAGTATTTT
TRBV7-2	-	many	TRBJ2-7	CASSRGSDTYEQYF	TGTGCCAGCAGCCGCGGGTCGGACACCTACGAGCAGTACTTC
TRBV12-3/TRBV12-4	TRBD1	many	TRBJ1-6	CASRVTGGMNSPLHF	TGTGCCAGCAGGGTCACAGGGGGCATGAATTCACCCCTCCACTTT
TRBV20-1	-	many	TRBJ2-1	CSARWGDRPDNEQFF	TGCAGTGCTAGATGGGGGGACAGACCTGACAATGAGCAGTTCTTC
TRBV12-3/TRBV12-4	-	few	TRBJ2-3	CASSNLRSSTDTQYF	TGTGCCAGCAGTAACCTTAGGTCCAGCACAGATACGCAGTATTTT
TRBV28	-	-	TRBJ2-1	CASWGEYNKNEQFF	TGTGCCAGCTGGGGTGAATACAATAAAAATGAGCAGTTCTTC
TRBV5-5	TRBD1	many	TRBJ1-5	CASSLGTGSQPQHF	TGTGCCAGCAGCTTGGGGACAGGGAGCCAGCCCCAGCATTTT
TRBV5-1	-	many	TRBJ2-5	CASSSDPAETQYF	TGCGCCAGCAGCTCAGACCCAGCGGAGACCCAGTACTTC
TRBV10-3	-	few	TRBJ1-5	CAISDNSQPNQPQHF	TGTGCCATCAGTGATAACAGTCAACCAAATCAGCCCCAGCATTTT
TRBV12-2	-	-	TRBJ2-2	CASRSTPLVTLAGDSTGELFF	TGTGCAAGTCGCTCTACCCCGCTGGTTACACTAGCGGGAGACAGCACCGGGGAGCTGTTTTTT
TRBV2	-	once	TRBJ1-6	CASRTDNSPLHF	TGTGCCAGCCGGACCGATAATTCACCCCTCCACTTT
TRBV6-5	-	-	TRBJ1-1	CASSYDGQMNTEAFF	TGTGCCAGCAGTTACGATGGCCAAATGAACACTGAAGCTTTCTTT
TRBV11-3	-	few	TRBJ2-1	CASSFRRSDEQFF	TGTGCCAGCAGCTTTCGTCGGTCCGATGAGCAGTTCTTC
TRBV20-1	TRBD2	many	TRBJ2-1	CSASSGRLPNEQFF	TGCAGTGCTAGTTCCGGGAGGTTGCCCAATGAGCAGTTCTTC
TRBV7-9	TRBD2	-	TRBJ2-1	CASSPSGGGGSGNEQSF	TGTGCCAGCAGCCCTAGCGGTGGGGGAGGGTCGGGTAATGAGCAGTCCTTC
TRBV6-1	-	few	TRBJ2-7	CASSEVGYEQYF	TGTGCCAGCAGTGAAGTGGGGTACGAGCAGTACTTC
TRBV7-9	-	few	TRBJ1-2	CASSPPRTETYGYTF	TGTGCCAGCAGCCCCCCCCGGACAGAGACCTATGGCTACACCTTC
TRBV7-2	TRBD1	few	TRBJ1-6	CASTIYGQGRSPLHF	TGTGCCAGCACCATTTATGGACAGGGGCGGTCACCCCTCCACTTT
TRBV25-1	-	few	TRBJ1-5	CASSEQTVNQPQHF	TGTGCCAGCAGTGAACAGACAGTCAATCAGCCCCAGCATTTT
TRBV6-1	TRBD2	-	TRBJ2-1	CASSTERGGNNEQFF	TGTGCCAGCAGCACAGAGCGGGGGGGAAACAATGAGCAGTTCTTC
TRBV12-3/TRBV12-4	-	many	TRBJ1-1	CASSPGVRTEAFF	TGTGCCAGCAGCCCGGGAGTTAGGACTGAAGCTTTCTTT
TRBV6-4	TRBD2	few	TRBJ2-1	CASSDPGGSYNEQFF	TGTGCCAGCAGTGACCCGGGAGGGTCGTACAATGAGCAGTTCTTC
TRBV28	-	few	TRBJ1-2	CASSLSVGNYGYTF	TGTGCCAGCAGTTTAAGTGTCGGTAACTATGGCTACACCTTC
TRBV28	TRBD2	-	TRBJ2-3	CASSVPGGHTDTQYF	TGTGCCAGCAGCGTACCGGGGGGGCACACAGATACGCAGTATTTT
TRBV6-2/TRBV6-3	TRBD1	many	TRBJ2-7	CASSWRTGEQYF	TGTGCCAGCAGTTGGCGGACAGGCGAGCAGTACTTC
TRBV5-6	TRBD1	-	TRBJ2-7	CASSFLGTGVREQYF	TGTGCCAGCAGCTTTCTTGGGACAGGGGTTCGCGAGCAGTACTTC
TRBV29-1	TRBD2	-	TRBJ2-7	CSVAGPSGGGDEQYF	TGCAGCGTTGCCGGTCCTAGCGGGGGGGGCGACGAGCAGTACTTC
TRBV4-3	-	few	TRBJ1-1	CASSQDNGVRVRAFF	TGCGCCAGCAGCCAAGATAACGGTGTTAGGGTTCGAGCTTTCTTT
TRBV5-1	-	few	TRBJ2-1	CASAPGRSSYNEQFF	TGCGCCAGCGCCCCAGGGCGGAGTTCCTACAATGAGCAGTTCTTC
TRBV6-5	-	few	TRBJ2-1	CASSYSPGMGNEQFF	TGTGCCAGCAGTTACTCCCCAGGGATGGGCAATGAGCAGTTCTTC
TRBV4-1	-	-	TRBJ2-5	CASSQGLFWETQYF	TGCGCCAGCAGCCAAGGACTCTTTTGGGAGACCCAGTACTTC
TRBV5-1	-	few	TRBJ1-4	CASYEGQDPNEKLFF	TGCGCCAGCTATGAAGGTCAGGACCCTAATGAAAAACTGTTTTTT
TRBV5-6	TRBD1	-	TRBJ2-2	CASSHEGTGSFSGELFF	TGTGCCAGCAGCCATGAAGGGACAGGGTCTTTCTCCGGGGAGCTGTTTTTT
TRBV30	-	-	TRBJ1-2	CAWSVPPGDYGYTF	TGTGCCTGGAGTGTACCCCCAGGGGACTATGGCTACACCTTC
TRBV9	TRBD2	few	TRBJ2-2	CASSVGLAGGSVTGELFF	TGTGCCAGCAGCGTAGGACTAGCGGGGGGTTCGGTCACCGGGGAGCTGTTTTTT
TRBV6-2/TRBV6-3	TRBD1	-	TRBJ2-6	CASSRTGVGANVLTF	TGTGCCAGCAGCCGAACAGGGGTCGGGGCCAACGTCCTGACTTTC
TRBV5-1	-	few	TRBJ2-3	CASSLGGRASSTDTQYF	TGCGCCAGCAGCTTGGGGGGAAGGGCCAGTAGCACAGATACGCAGTATTTT
TRBV12-3/TRBV12-4	TRBD2	few	TRBJ2-5	CASSPRGLAGGTAQYF	TGTGCCAGCAGCCCTAGGGGACTAGCGGGGGGTACGGCCCAGTACTTC
TRBV29-1	TRBD2	-	TRBJ2-1	CSGRGTSGSNEQFF	TGCAGCGGGCGTGGGACTAGCGGGAGCAATGAGCAGTTCTTC
TRBV18	-	few	TRBJ2-1	CASSRQASSYNEQFF	TGTGCCAGCTCACGACAGGCCAGCTCCTACAATGAGCAGTTCTTC
TRBV4-2	TRBD2	few	TRBJ2-1	CASSQAPGLVYNEQFF	TGTGCCAGCAGCCAAGCTCCGGGACTAGTCTACAATGAGCAGTTCTTC
TRBV20-1	-	few	TRBJ2-7	CSARRSLEQYF	TGCAGTGCTAGGCGTTCCCTCGAGCAGTACTTC
TRBV11-3	-	few	TRBJ2-1	CASSLGFREQFF	TGTGCCAGCAGCTTGGGGTTCAGGGAGCAGTTCTTC
TRBV3-1	TRBD2	many	TRBJ2-2	CASSGNSGRTGELFF	TGTGCCAGCAGCGGTAATAGCGGGAGAACCGGGGAGCTGTTTTTT